This is a list of T cell receptor beta chains from one sample in a study of T cell repertoires in cytomegalovirus infection. TCRdb used MiXCR to reprocess the reads, holding one entry per CDR3 protein. Among roughly 990,000 distinct CDR3 sequences listed, 31% were seen once. These TCRs' antigens remain unknown. The material was cultured CD8+ T cells from PBMCs, obtained from culture after CMV antigen stimulation. These receptors all come from a human donor in good health (CMV status not recorded). Some clones in this sample may be carry-over from other donors' samples. Each CDR3 is given with its conserved first and last residue. The D gene is left open where the match is weak. Clone size, where shown, is once, few, many, or a class for clones that have expanded.

size	D	V	J	CDR3	DNA
few	.	TRBV6-5	TRBJ2-1	CASSSHQLPGARVYEQFF	TGTGCCAGCAGCTCCCACCAGCTCCCTGGGGCGCGGGTCTATGAGCAGTTCTTC
.	TRBD1	TRBV10-3	TRBJ2-2	CAISRDRGHPGELFF	TGTGCCATCAGCCGGGACAGGGGACATCCCGGGGAGCTGTTTTTT
few	.	TRBV4-3	TRBJ1-4	CASSQEPPGLANEKLFF	TGCGCCAGCAGCCAAGAGCCCCCGGGGTTGGCTAATGAAAAACTGTTTTTT
few	.	TRBV7-2	TRBJ1-5	CASSLISERGQPQHF	TGTGCCAGCAGCCTTATCTCGGAGAGGGGTCAGCCCCAGCATTTT
many	TRBD2	TRBV7-9	TRBJ2-3	CASSSGLAGATDTQYF	TGTGCCAGCAGCTCGGGACTAGCGGGGGCCACAGATACGCAGTATTTT
many	TRBD2	TRBV7-2	TRBJ2-1	CASSFILAAPSNEQFF	TGTGCCAGCAGCTTCATACTAGCGGCCCCTTCGAATGAGCAGTTCTTC
.	.	TRBV6-2/TRBV6-3	TRBJ2-7	CASSYSITRFEGQQYF	TGTGCCAGCAGTTACTCGATTACCAGGTTTGAGGGCCAGCAGTACTTC
.	TRBD1	TRBV19	TRBJ1-6	CASSAYHRDRNNSPLHF	TGTGCCAGTAGTGCCTACCACCGGGACAGGAATAATTCACCCCTCCACTTT
few	.	TRBV11-2	TRBJ2-1	CASSLDTPGPGALDEQFF	TGTGCCAGCAGCTTAGATACCCCAGGGCCGGGGGCCCTCGATGAGCAGTTCTTC
.	.	TRBV24-1	TRBJ1-6	CALVGGNLNSPLHF	TGTGCCCTAGTGGGCGGAAACCTGAACTCACCCCTCCACTTT
few	.	TRBV4-1	TRBJ1-1	CASSQAGFMNTEAFF	TGCGCCAGCAGCCAAGCAGGATTCATGAACACTGAAGCTTTCTTT
.	.	TRBV10-3	TRBJ2-3	CAISESDHIDTQYF	TGTGCCATCAGTGAGTCGGATCACATAGATACGCAGTATTTT
.	.	TRBV6-1	TRBJ1-2	CASSERTGGYTF	TGTGCCAGCAGTGAACGAACAGGTGGCTACACCTTC
many	TRBD2	TRBV6-2/TRBV6-3	TRBJ2-1	CASRRTSGGKDEQFF	TGTGCCAGCAGGCGGACTAGCGGGGGGAAAGATGAGCAGTTCTTC
.	.	TRBV6-5	TRBJ1-1	CASISYGEAFF	TGTGCCAGCATCTCCTATGGGGAAGCTTTCTTT